This is a list of T cell receptor beta chains from one sample in a study of Graves' ophthalmopathy and Graves' hyperthyroidism. From the multiplex PCR reads, TCRdb called clonotypes with MiXCR, one entry per CDR3 protein. The sample lists around 340,000 distinct CDR3 sequences; roughly 15% were seen once. Specimen: peripheral blood. Receptors originate from an adult man with Graves' ophthalmopathy. CDR3s include the opening cysteine and the closing phenylalanine or tryptophan. D genes are given only for firm matches. Some rows have no size entry. The others give once, few or many, or a class for an expanded clone.

size	V	J	D	DNA	CDR3
many	TRBV20-1	TRBJ1-2	-	TGCAGTGCTAGAGATGCAGCCAGTTCCTATGGCTACACCTTC	CSARDAASSYGYTF
-	TRBV5-1	TRBJ2-5	TRBD1	TGCGCCAGCAGTCAACAGGGGAAGACCCAGTACTTC	CASSQQGKTQYF
many	TRBV30	TRBJ1-3	-	TGTGCCTGGAGTGGTGGGGGGTACTCTGGAAACACCATATATTTT	CAWSGGGYSGNTIYF
many	TRBV12-3/TRBV12-4	TRBJ1-2	TRBD1	TGTGCCAGCAGTTTGCACAGGGGACCCTATGGCTACACCTTC	CASSLHRGPYGYTF
many	TRBV9	TRBJ2-7	-	TGTGCCAGCAGCGGGGGTTACTTAAGGACCTACGAGCAGTACTTC	CASSGGYLRTYEQYF
many	TRBV28	TRBJ2-4	-	TGTGCCAGCGGACAGAGGAACGTTCAGTACTTC	CASGQRNVQYF
many	TRBV25-1	TRBJ1-5	TRBD1	TGTGCCAGCAGTGACCCGGACAGGGTGGGCCCACCAGGCCCGCGGCGCCATCAGCCCCAGCATTTT	CASSDPDRVGPPGPRRHQPQHF
many	TRBV20-1	TRBJ1-1	TRBD1	TGCAGTGCTAGACCTGCAGGCGACAGGGCGAACACTGAAGCTTTCTTT	CSARPAGDRANTEAFF
many	TRBV4-1	TRBJ2-5	TRBD1	TGCGCCAGCAGCCATGGAGACAGGGAATGGGCTGAGACCCAGTACTTC	CASSHGDREWAETQYF
many	TRBV6-5	TRBJ2-5	TRBD2	TGTGCCAGTCGTGTTAGCGGGGGTCAAGAGACCCAGTACTTC	CASRVSGGQETQYF
-	TRBV11-2	TRBJ1-5	-	TGTGCCAGCAGCTTGCATCGGGACCCTAATCAGCCCCAGCATTTT	CASSLHRDPNQPQHF
many	TRBV19	TRBJ1-1	-	TGTGCCAGTAGTACCTACATGAACACTGAAGCTTTCTTT	CASSTYMNTEAFF
many	TRBV7-2	TRBJ1-1	TRBD1	TGTGCCAGCAGCCCCCGACAGGGGCAAAACACTGAAGCTTTCTTT	CASSPRQGQNTEAFF
many	TRBV24-1	TRBJ1-6	-	TGTGCCACCGCCTACAGGCCACGAAATTCACCCCTCCACTTT	CATAYRPRNSPLHF
many	TRBV7-3	TRBJ2-5	TRBD2	TGTGCCAGCAGACCCAACCGGACTAGCGGGGGGGCGTTGTACGAGACCCAGTACTTC	CASRPNRTSGGALYETQYF
many	TRBV28	TRBJ1-1	-	TGTGCCAGCAGTCCCCCCCGGGGAGGGATCACTGAAGCTTTCTTT	CASSPPRGGITEAFF
-	TRBV7-3	TRBJ2-2	TRBD1	TGTGCCAGCAGCCTAGTACAGGGGGCCATCACCGGGGACCTGTTTTTT	CASSLVQGAITGDLFF
many	TRBV4-2	TRBJ2-7	TRBD1	TGTGCCAGCAGCCAAGAGAAATTCAGGACAGGGGACGCCGAGCAGTACTTC	CASSQEKFRTGDAEQYF
many	TRBV18	TRBJ2-7	TRBD2	TGTGCCAGCTCACCGGACTCTAGCGGCCCTAGGGACGAGCAGTACTTC	CASSPDSSGPRDEQYF
many	TRBV2	TRBJ2-7	-	TGTGCCATAACGACCGGGGGCGGACCCCCGGGGGGCGAGCAGTACTTC	CAITTGGGPPGGEQYF
many	TRBV6-5	TRBJ1-6	TRBD1	TGTGCCAGCAGTTACTCTCCCGGGACAGGAAATTCACCCCTCCACTTT	CASSYSPGTGNSPLHF
many	TRBV6-5	TRBJ2-2	TRBD1	TGTGCCAGCAGTGACTCCAGGGGGGGGGAGCTGTTTTTT	CASSDSRGGELFF
many	TRBV28	TRBJ2-3	TRBD2	TGTGCCAGCAGTTTATGCGCACGACTAGCGGGGGACCGAGATACGCAGTATTTT	CASSLCARLAGDRDTQYF
many	TRBV6-1	TRBJ2-4	-	TGTGCCAGCAGTGCCCCTATCATAAGGTCTTCGTGCTTC	CASSAPIIRSSCF
many	TRBV6-5	TRBJ2-2	-	TGTGCCAGCAACCCGGGACTCAGGGCCGGGGAGCTGTTTTTT	CASNPGLRAGELFF
many	TRBV12-3/TRBV12-4	TRBJ1-1	-	TGTGCCAGCGGTATAGGGCAAGGGGCCACTGAAGCTTTCTTT	CASGIGQGATEAFF
many	TRBV19	TRBJ1-1	-	TGTGCCAGTAGTATACCCGGGGCGAACACTGAAGCTTTCTTT	CASSIPGANTEAFF
many	TRBV5-1	TRBJ2-7	TRBD1	TGCGCCAGCAGCCCTGGTGGGACAGGGGCCCACGAGCAGTACTTC	CASSPGGTGAHEQYF
-	TRBV6-4	TRBJ2-5	TRBD1	TGTGCCAGCAGGTCGACAGGGTCTGAGACCCAGTACTTC	CASRSTGSETQYF
-	TRBV6-2/TRBV6-3	TRBJ2-7	-	TGTGCCAACAGTCTTAAGTACGAGCAGTACTTC	CANSLKYEQYF
many	TRBV5-1	TRBJ2-7	-	TGCGCCAGCAGCTTGGCCGGGTCGACAAGACTTACCTACGAGCAGTACTTC	CASSLAGSTRLTYEQYF
many	TRBV6-5	TRBJ1-2	-	TGTGCCAGCAGCCCCTCCAAGGGCGGCTATGGCTACACCTTC	CASSPSKGGYGYTF
many	TRBV2	TRBJ2-7	TRBD2	TGTGCCAGCAGGGGACTAGCGGGACTCAACGAGCAGTACTTC	CASRGLAGLNEQYF
few	TRBV24-1	TRBJ2-2	TRBD2	TGTGCCACCAGTGATCGTAGCGGGAGGGCCGTCTCTACCGGGGAGCTGTTTTTT	CATSDRSGRAVSTGELFF
many	TRBV6-2/TRBV6-3	TRBJ2-7	TRBD2	TGTGCCAGCAGTTACGTGGCGGGAGTTCACTACGAGCAGTACTTC	CASSYVAGVHYEQYF
-	TRBV11-3	TRBJ2-5	-	TGTGCCAGCAGCTTATTTTCTCAGACCCAGTACTTC	CASSLFSQTQYF